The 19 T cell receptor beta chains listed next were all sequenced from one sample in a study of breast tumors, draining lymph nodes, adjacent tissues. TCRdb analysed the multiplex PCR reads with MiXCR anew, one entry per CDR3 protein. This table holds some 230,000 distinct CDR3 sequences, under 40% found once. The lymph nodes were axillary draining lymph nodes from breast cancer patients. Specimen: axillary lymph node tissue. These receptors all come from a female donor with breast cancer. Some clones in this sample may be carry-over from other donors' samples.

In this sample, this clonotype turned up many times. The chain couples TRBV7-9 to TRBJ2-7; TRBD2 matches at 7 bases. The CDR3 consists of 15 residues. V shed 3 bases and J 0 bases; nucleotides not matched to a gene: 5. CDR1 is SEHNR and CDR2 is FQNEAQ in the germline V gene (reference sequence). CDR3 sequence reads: CASSLGGRSSYEQYF. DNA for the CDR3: TGTGCCAGCAGCTTGGGGGGGAGGAGCTCCTACGAGCAGTACTTC.

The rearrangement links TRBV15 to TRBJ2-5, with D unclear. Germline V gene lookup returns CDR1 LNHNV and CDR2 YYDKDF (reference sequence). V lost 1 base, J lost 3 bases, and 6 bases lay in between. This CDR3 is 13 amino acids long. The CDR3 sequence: CATSRAPKETQYF. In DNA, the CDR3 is TGTGCCACCAGCAGAGCCCCTAAAGAGACCCAGTACTTC.

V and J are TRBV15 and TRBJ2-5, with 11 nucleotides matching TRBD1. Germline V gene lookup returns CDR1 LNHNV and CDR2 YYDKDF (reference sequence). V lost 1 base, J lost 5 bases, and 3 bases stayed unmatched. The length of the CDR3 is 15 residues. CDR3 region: CATSRARDRGETQYF. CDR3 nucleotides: TGTGCCACCAGCAGAGCGAGGGACAGGGGGGAGACCCAGTACTTC. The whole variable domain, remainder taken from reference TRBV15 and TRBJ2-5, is DAMVIQNPRYQVTQFGKPVTLSCSQTLNHNVMYWYQQKSSQAPKLLFHYYDKDFNNEADTPDNFQSRRPNTSFCFLDIRSPGLGDTAMYLCATSRARDRGETQYFGPGTRLLVL.

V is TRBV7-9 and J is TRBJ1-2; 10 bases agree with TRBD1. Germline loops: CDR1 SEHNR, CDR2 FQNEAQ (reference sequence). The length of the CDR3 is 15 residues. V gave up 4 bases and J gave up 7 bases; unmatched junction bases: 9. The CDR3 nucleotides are TGTGCCAGCAGCTCATTGACAGGGGGCGCGGGTGGCTACACCTTC. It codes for CASSSLTGGAGGYTF.

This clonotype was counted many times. CDR3 sequence reads: CSASPHEVSGGNTIYF. The CDR3 bases are TGCAGTGCCAGCCCACATGAAGTCTCGGGGGGAAACACCATATATTTT. The V gene is TRBV20-1, the J gene TRBJ1-3; D gene uncertain. V lost 6 bases and J lost 4, with 22 bases in between. This CDR3 is 16 amino acids long. The germline gives CDR1 DFQATT, CDR2 SNEGSKA (reference sequence).

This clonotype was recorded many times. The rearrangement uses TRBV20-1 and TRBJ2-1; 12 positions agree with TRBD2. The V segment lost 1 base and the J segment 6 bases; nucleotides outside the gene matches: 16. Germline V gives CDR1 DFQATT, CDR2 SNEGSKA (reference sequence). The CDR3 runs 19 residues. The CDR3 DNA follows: TGCAGTGCTAGAGGAGGGTGGCTAGCGGGAGGGCCGCTCCCCAATGAGCAGTTCTTC. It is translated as CSARGGWLAGGPLPNEQFF.

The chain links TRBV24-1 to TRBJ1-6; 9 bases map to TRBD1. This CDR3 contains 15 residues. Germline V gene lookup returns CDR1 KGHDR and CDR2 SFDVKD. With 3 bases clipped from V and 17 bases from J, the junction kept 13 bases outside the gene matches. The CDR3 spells CATSDGTGSIPGFHF. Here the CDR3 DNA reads TGTGCCACCAGTGATGGGACAGGGAGTATTCCGGGATTCCACTTT.

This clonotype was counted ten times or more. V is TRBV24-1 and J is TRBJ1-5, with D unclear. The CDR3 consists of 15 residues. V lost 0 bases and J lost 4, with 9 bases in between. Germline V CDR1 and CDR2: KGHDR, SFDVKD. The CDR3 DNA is TGTGCCACCAGTGATTTGCGGGTACTTAATCAGCCCCAGCATTTT. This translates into CATSDLRVLNQPQHF.

CDR3 in DNA: TGTGCCAGCAGCCAAGTGCAGGGGGCCCAAGAGACCCAGTACTTC. It codes for CASSQVQGAQETQYF. The chain recombines TRBV3-1 with TRBJ2-5, with 8 bases aligning to TRBD1. Germline V CDR1 and CDR2: LGHDT, YNNKEL (reference sequence). Trimming at V came to 1 base and at J to 1 base, leaving 2 bases not matched to a gene. The CDR3 extends over 15 amino acids.

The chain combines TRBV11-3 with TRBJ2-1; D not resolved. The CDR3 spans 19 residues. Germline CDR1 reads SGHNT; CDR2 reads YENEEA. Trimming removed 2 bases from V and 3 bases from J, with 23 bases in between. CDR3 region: CASSLRPARAASLYNEQFF. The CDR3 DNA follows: TGTGCCAGCAGCTTAAGGCCCGCGAGAGCAGCTTCCCTCTACAATGAGCAGTTCTTC.

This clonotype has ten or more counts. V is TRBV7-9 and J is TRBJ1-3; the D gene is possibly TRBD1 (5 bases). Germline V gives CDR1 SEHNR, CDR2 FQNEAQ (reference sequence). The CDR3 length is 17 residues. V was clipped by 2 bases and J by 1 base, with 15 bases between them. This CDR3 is CASSLIAGPPSGNTIYF. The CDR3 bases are TGTGCCAGCAGCTTAATCGCAGGGCCTCCTTCTGGAAACACCATATATTTT.

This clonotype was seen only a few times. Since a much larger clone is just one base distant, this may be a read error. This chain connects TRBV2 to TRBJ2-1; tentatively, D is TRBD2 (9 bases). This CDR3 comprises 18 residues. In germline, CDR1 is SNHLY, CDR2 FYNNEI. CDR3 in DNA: TGTGCCAGCAGTGGCGGACAGGGATCTGCGGGAGGGCTAAATGAGCACTTCTTC. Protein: CASSGGQGSAGGLNEHFF.

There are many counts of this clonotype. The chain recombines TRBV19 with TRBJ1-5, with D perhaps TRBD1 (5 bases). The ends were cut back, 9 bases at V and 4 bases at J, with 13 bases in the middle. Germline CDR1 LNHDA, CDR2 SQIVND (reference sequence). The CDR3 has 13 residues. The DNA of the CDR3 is TGTGCCAGCTCGTCAGGGTCAAATCAGCCCCAGCATTTT. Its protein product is CASSSGSNQPQHF.

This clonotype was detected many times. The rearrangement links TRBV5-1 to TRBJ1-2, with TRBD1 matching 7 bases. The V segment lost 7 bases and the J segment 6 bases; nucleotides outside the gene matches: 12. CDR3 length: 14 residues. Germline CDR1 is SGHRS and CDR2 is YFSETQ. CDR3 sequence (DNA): TGCGCCAGCCACGGGGGGATGGGGACAGATGGCTACACCTTC. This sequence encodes CASHGGMGTDGYTF.

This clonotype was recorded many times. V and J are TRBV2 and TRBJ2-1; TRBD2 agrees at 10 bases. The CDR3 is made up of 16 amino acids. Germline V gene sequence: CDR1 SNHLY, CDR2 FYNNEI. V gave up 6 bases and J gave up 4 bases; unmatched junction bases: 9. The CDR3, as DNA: TGTGCCAGCAGCTTCGGGAGGACTAGCGGATACAATGAGCAGTTCTTC. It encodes CASSFGRTSGYNEQFF.

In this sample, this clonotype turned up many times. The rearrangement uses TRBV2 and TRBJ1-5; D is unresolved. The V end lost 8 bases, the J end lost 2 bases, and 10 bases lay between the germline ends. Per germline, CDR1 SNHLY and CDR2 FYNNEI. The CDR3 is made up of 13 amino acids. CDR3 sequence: CASSDGGNQPQHF. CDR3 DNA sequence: TGTGCCAGCTCGGATGGGGGCAATCAGCCCCAGCATTTT.

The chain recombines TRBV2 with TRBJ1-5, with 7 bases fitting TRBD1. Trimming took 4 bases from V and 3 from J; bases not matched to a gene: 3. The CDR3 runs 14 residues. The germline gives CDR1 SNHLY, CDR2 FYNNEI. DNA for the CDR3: TGTGCCAGCAGTGTGACAGGGCCCAATCAGCCCCAGCATTTT. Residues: CASSVTGPNQPQHF.

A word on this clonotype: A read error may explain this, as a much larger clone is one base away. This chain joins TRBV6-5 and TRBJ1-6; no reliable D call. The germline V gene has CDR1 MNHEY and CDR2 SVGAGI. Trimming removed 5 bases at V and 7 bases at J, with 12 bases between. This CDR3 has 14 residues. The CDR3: CASSLGRRNSPLHF. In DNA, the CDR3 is TGTGCCAGCAGTCTCGGCAGAAGAAATTCACCCCTCCACTTT.

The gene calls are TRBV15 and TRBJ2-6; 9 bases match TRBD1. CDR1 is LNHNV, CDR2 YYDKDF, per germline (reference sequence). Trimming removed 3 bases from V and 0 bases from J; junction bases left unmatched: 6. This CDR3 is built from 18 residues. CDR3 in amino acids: CATSRMTGGDSGANVLTF. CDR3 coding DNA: TGTGCCACCAGCAGGATGACAGGGGGGGACTCTGGGGCCAACGTCCTGACTTTC.